The 4 T cell receptor beta chains presented below share a single source sample, sequenced in a study of human T cells and chemical hapten exposure. Time point here: patch test 2, 6 weeks after DPC sensitization. Treatment specified: therapeutic diphenylcyclopropenone sensitization with weekly scalp DPC. TCRdb reprocessed the RACE reads with MiXCR, giving one entry per CDR3 protein. The data hold approximately 350,000 distinct CDR3 sequences, with more than 5% observed a single time. Sequencing used whole blood, obtained in connection with sensitization to the hapten diphenylcyclopropenone (DPC). Receptors originate from a woman aged 18-29 years with alopecia areata. Some clones in this sample may be carry-over from other donors' samples.

Ten or more counts support this clonotype. The rearrangement uses TRBV6-5 and TRBJ1-1; the match to TRBD1 covers 10 bases. CDR1 is MNHEY and CDR2 is SVGAGI in the germline V gene. J gave up 0 bases and V 9 bases, and 1 base lay outside the gene matches. The CDR3 runs 13 residues. This CDR3 reads CARDRGMNTEAFF. CDR3 sequence (DNA): TGTGCCAGGGACAGGGGGATGAACACTGAAGCTTTCTTT.

In regard to this clonotype: A much larger clone differs by one base, so this may be a read error. The genes are TRBV3-1 and TRBJ2-3, with a weak D call TRBD1 (6 bases). The germline V gene has CDR1 LGHDT and CDR2 YNNKEL (reference sequence). This CDR3 spans 14 amino acids. The V and J ends lost 4 bases and 4 bases respectively, with 12 bases between them. CDR3 loop: CASSLGQSPDTQYF. Here the CDR3 DNA reads TGTGCCAGCAGCCTTGGACAGAGCCCAGATACGCAGTATTTT.

This clonotype was counted a few times. The genes are TRBV2 and TRBJ2-6; TRBD2 matches 9 bases. With 4 bases clipped from V and 1 base from J, the junction kept 8 bases outside the gene matches. The CDR3 totals 18 residues. CDR1 is SNHLY, CDR2 FYNNEI, per germline. CDR3 coding DNA: TGTGCCAGCAGTGTCTTAGCGGGGGCGTCGTCTGGGGCCAACGTCCTGACTTTC. Translating gives CASSVLAGASSGANVLTF.

The rearrangement uses TRBV10-3 and TRBJ1-1, with D perhaps matching TRBD1 (5 bases). V was cut by 8 bases and J by 7 bases, with 14 bases left in between. This CDR3 is built from 12 residues. Germline V gene data show CDR1 as ENHRY and CDR2 as SYGVKD. The CDR3 coding sequence is TGTGCCATCGCAGGGTTTGAAGGTGAAGCTTTCTTT. Translating it yields CAIAGFEGEAFF.